These 24 T cell receptor beta chains were all obtained from the same sample, sequenced in a study of shared clonotypes between healthy human individuals. The table came from immunoSEQ multiplex PCR; TCRdb's copy has only in-frame clones and leaves some out. The sample has about 460,000 clones, roughly three quarters seen once. The sequenced sample consisted of PBMCs. Receptor source: a woman in her forties in good health. Some clones in this sample may be carry-over from other donors' samples.

V gene TRBV18 combines with J gene TRBJ1-1; D unclear. Trimming shortened V by 3 bases and J by 2 bases, and 16 bases separated the two germline ends. Germline-derived CDR1 and CDR2 are KGHSH and LQKENI. This CDR3 is 16 amino acids long. The CDR3 sequence: CASSPAALARNTEAFF. The CDR3 nucleotides are TGTGCCAGCTCACCTGCTGCCTTGGCCCGAAACACTGAAGCTTTCTTT.

For this clone: This may be a read error: a much more frequent sequence differs by one nucleotide. The chain employs TRBV9 and TRBJ2-7; tentative D call: TRBD2 (5 bases). The length of the CDR3 is 12 residues. Germline CDR1 is SGDLS and CDR2 is YYNGEE. For the CDR3, the DNA is TGTGCCAGCAGCCCTGGACTTCCCGAGCAGCACTTC. Encoded protein: CASSPGLPEQHF.

This rearrangement joins TRBV27 to TRBJ2-7; unclear D gene. V lost 3 bases and J lost 4, with 13 bases in between. The CDR3 extends over 14 amino acids. CDR1 MNHEY and CDR2 SMNVEV come from the germline V gene (reference sequence). The CDR3 protein is CASSFIRTIYEQYF. The CDR3 nucleotides read TGTGCCAGCAGTTTTATACGGACCATTTACGAGCAGTACTTC.

This clone turned up a few times. CDR3 in amino acids: CASSLGGAGFNEQFF. The CDR3 DNA reads as TGTGCCAGCAGCCTAGGGGGCGCGGGTTTCAATGAGCAGTTCTTC. The chain combines TRBV5-4 with TRBJ2-1, with 7 bases identical to TRBD1. The CDR3 sequence is 15 residues long. Trimming cost V 4 bases and J 6 bases; bases outside gene matches: 10. The germline V gene encodes CDR1 SGHNT and CDR2 YYREEE (reference sequence).

This chain connects TRBV7-2 to TRBJ2-7, with TRBD2 as a possible D gene (6 bases). Germline V lookup: CDR1 SGHTA, CDR2 FQGNSA. The CDR3 has 15 amino acids. Trimming removed 6 bases from V and 5 bases from J, with 20 bases in between. The CDR3 here is CASRDNRGVSDEQYF. The CDR3 DNA is TGTGCCAGCAGGGATAACCGCGGGGTTTCCGACGAGCAGTACTTC. Drawing the rest from reference TRBV7-2 and TRBJ2-7, the complete variable domain is GAGVSQSPSNKVTEKGKDVELRCDPISGHTALYWYRQSLGQGLEFLIYFQGNSAPDKSGLPSDRFSAERTGGSVSTLTIQRTQQEDSAVYLCASRDNRGVSDEQYFGPGTRLTVT.

The chain joins TRBV5-8 to TRBJ1-1; tentative D call: TRBD1 (5 bases). The CDR3 is made up of 14 amino acids. Deletions cut 3 bases from V and 2 bases from J, with 11 bases between. CDR1 is SGHTS and CDR2 is YDEGEE in the germline V gene. CDR3 residues: CASSYGHLNTEAFF. The CDR3 DNA reads TGTGCCAGCAGCTACGGACATCTAAACACTGAAGCTTTCTTT.

V and J are TRBV27 and TRBJ2-1, with D uncertain. The CDR3 length is 14 residues. With 7 bases removed from V and 8 bases from J, the gap between germline ends came to 18 bases. Germline CDR1 reads MNHEY; CDR2 reads SMNVEV (reference sequence). The DNA of the CDR3 is TGTGCCAGCACCCGAAAGGATCCTCGGGATGAGCAGTTCTTC. Translation: CASTRKDPRDEQFF.

This chain links TRBV9 with TRBJ2-7; D tentatively reads TRBD1 or TRBD2 (5 bases each). Between the trimmed V and J ends, which lost 3 bases and 1 base, there was a span of 14 bases. The CDR3 is 15 amino acids. Germline-derived CDR1 and CDR2 are SGDLS and YYNGEE. In DNA form, the CDR3 reads TGTGCCAGCAGCGAAGATGGGGGTGCGTCCTACGAGCAGTACTTC. This gives the protein CASSEDGGASYEQYF.

The V and J genes are TRBV5-3 and TRBJ2-2, with 7 bases aligning to TRBD1. TRBV5-3 falls under the ORF class, with uncertain function. J was trimmed by 1 base and V by 4 bases; bases with no gene match: 1. This CDR3 comprises 14 residues. The DNA for the CDR3 is TGTGCCAGAAGCCGGACAGGGAACACCGGGGAGCTGTTTTTT. This codes for CARSRTGNTGELFF.

The chain uses TRBV6-6 and TRBJ1-2; D uncertain. With 6 bases removed from V and 0 bases from J, the gap between germline ends came to 14 bases. Germline loops: CDR1 MNHNY, CDR2 SVGAGI (reference sequence). The CDR3 is 15 amino acids. The CDR3 DNA sequence: TGTGCCAGCAGCCCGTATCGAGTTACTAACTATGGCTACACCTTC. Translated: CASSPYRVTNYGYTF.

This chain links TRBV28 with TRBJ1-4; TRBD1 aligns across 7 bases. V dropped 7 bases and J dropped 9; count of bases not matched to a gene: 5. The germline V gene encodes CDR1 MDHEN and CDR2 SYDVKM. The CDR3 is made up of 12 amino acids. CDR3 region: CASMTGMKKLFF. Here the CDR3 DNA reads TGTGCCAGCATGACAGGGATGAAAAAACTGTTTTTT.

The chain uses TRBV15 and TRBJ2-1; weak D call: TRBD1 (5 bases). Deletions cut 0 bases from V and 12 bases from J, with 12 bases between. This CDR3 comprises 13 residues. CDR1 and CDR2 from the germline V gene are LNHNV and YYDKDF (reference sequence). The CDR3 here is CATSRDKGVGQFF. The CDR3, as DNA: TGTGCCACCAGCAGAGATAAAGGGGTGGGGCAGTTCTTC.

The chain links TRBV11-3 to TRBJ2-3, with D hard to call. This CDR3 spans 14 amino acids. V lost 0 bases, J lost 3 bases, and 7 bases lay in between. Germline lookup yields CDR1 SGHNT and CDR2 YENEEA. CDR3 coding DNA: TGTGCCAGCAGCTTAGACAGGACGACAGATACGCAGTATTTT. Encoded protein: CASSLDRTTDTQYF.

The V and J genes are TRBV5-4 and TRBJ2-7; D gene uncertain. V lost 0 bases to trimming and J lost 2 bases, with 9 bases between them. The germline gives CDR1 SGHNT, CDR2 YYREEE (reference sequence). The CDR3 has 14 amino acids. CDR3 in DNA: TGTGCCAGCAGCTTGGGTGATTCCCCCTACGAGCAGTACTTC. It encodes CASSLGDSPYEQYF.

This rearrangement joins TRBV7-2 to TRBJ2-7, with 13 bases matching TRBD2. Germline V CDR1 and CDR2: SGHTA, FQGNSA. Unmatched junction bases numbered 9, after V lost 3 bases and J lost 4 bases. This CDR3 comprises 17 residues. CDR3 in DNA: TGTGCCAGCAGCTTCGAATGGGGGACTAGCGGGACTTACGAGCAGTACTTC. Its protein is CASSFEWGTSGTYEQYF.

The table lists this clone with many counts. Only one base separates this from a far larger clonotype, so it likely reflects a read error. Other DNA sequences in this sample translate to the same CDR3. This sequence joins TRBV4-1 and TRBJ2-7; unclear D gene. Germline V gives CDR1 MGHRA, CDR2 YSYEKL. The CDR3 runs 13 residues. The CDR3: CASSQVAYYEQYF. The CDR3 DNA reads as TGCGCCAGTAGCCAAGTAGCTTACTACGAGCAGTACTTC.

The chain is built from TRBV27 and TRBJ2-6; D may be TRBD1 (5 bases). Trimming stripped 4 bases from V and 0 bases from J, with 19 bases between. This CDR3 has 19 amino acids. Germline assignment: CDR1 MNHEY and CDR2 SMNVEV (reference sequence). CDR3 sequence reads: CASSSKGVQVYSGANVLTF. DNA of the CDR3: TGTGCCAGCAGTTCCAAAGGGGTACAGGTATACTCTGGGGCCAACGTCCTGACTTTC.

This sequence joins TRBV28 and TRBJ2-3; D gene unclear. This CDR3 contains 14 residues. Trimming left V 5 bases short and J 1 base short, with 10 bases between. The germline gives CDR1 MDHEN, CDR2 SYDVKM. CDR3 residues: CASSHPLGTDTQYF. The CDR3 DNA is TGTGCCAGCAGTCATCCTCTTGGCACAGATACGCAGTATTTT.

This clone was counted a few times. CDR3 protein: CASSDRGEAFF. CDR3 nucleotides: TGTGCCAGCAGTGACAGGGGTGAAGCTTTCTTT. The chain employs TRBV6-4 and TRBJ1-1, with TRBD1 as a possible D gene (5 bases). The CDR3 has 11 residues. The germline gives CDR1 MRHNA, CDR2 SNTAGT. Trimming cost V 2 bases and J 7 bases, with 5 bases left between them.

This clone was observed once. The CDR3 coding sequence is TGTGCCAGCAGATCGGACAGGGCATACTACGAGCAGTACTTC. Its protein product is CASRSDRAYYEQYF. V usage is TRBV6-6 and J usage is TRBJ2-7, with 8 bases lining up with TRBD1. CDR3 length equals 14 residues. V shed 6 bases and J 3 bases; nucleotides not matched to a gene: 7. Germline V gives CDR1 MNHNY, CDR2 SVGAGI (reference sequence).

This clone was counted a few times. V and J are TRBV4-1 and TRBJ2-7, with a tentative D call TRBD2 (5 bases). Germline V CDR1 and CDR2: MGHRA, YSYEKL. Trimming removed 4 bases at V and 0 bases at J, with 13 bases between. The CDR3 is 15 residues long. The chain's CDR3 is CASSRVLESSYEQYF. CDR3 in DNA: TGCGCCAGCAGCCGCGTACTAGAGAGCTCCTACGAGCAGTACTTC.

This clone showed up just a few times. V gene TRBV7-9 combines with J gene TRBJ1-1; 9 bases fit TRBD1. This CDR3 is 16 amino acids long. The germline CDR1 and CDR2 sequences are SEHNR and FQNEAQ (reference sequence). V was clipped by 5 bases and J by 11 bases; unmatched bases: 18. The CDR3 region is CASSLLGQGSDLNAFF. The CDR3 coding sequence is TGTGCCAGCAGCCTACTCGGACAGGGGAGCGACCTGAATGCTTTCTTT. The full variable domain, its missing parts supplied by reference TRBV7-9 and TRBJ1-1, is DTGVSQNPRHKITKRGQNVTFRCDPISEHNRLYWYRQTLGQGPEFLTYFQNEAQLEKSRLLSDRFSAERPKGSFSTLEIQRTEQGDSAMYLCASSLLGQGSDLNAFFGQGTRLTVV.

This chain links TRBV9 with TRBJ2-1, with D maybe TRBD1 (5 bases). CDR3 length equals 16 residues. Per the germline V gene, CDR1 is SGDLS and CDR2 is YYNGEE. V was pared by 0 bases and J by 10 bases, with 20 bases between. The CDR3 bases are TGTGCCAGCAGCGTAGCGTCAGGCTTGAGCCAGGGCGAGCAGTTCTTC. It translates to CASSVASGLSQGEQFF.

This chain joins TRBV11-3 and TRBJ2-2; D remains ambiguous. The V gene lost 5 bases and the J gene lost 0 bases, with 7 bases spanning the gap. Per germline, CDR1 SGHNT and CDR2 YENEEA. This CDR3 is built from 14 residues. CDR3: CASSPETNTGELFF. Written as DNA, the CDR3 is TGTGCCAGCAGCCCCGAAACGAACACCGGGGAGCTGTTTTTT.